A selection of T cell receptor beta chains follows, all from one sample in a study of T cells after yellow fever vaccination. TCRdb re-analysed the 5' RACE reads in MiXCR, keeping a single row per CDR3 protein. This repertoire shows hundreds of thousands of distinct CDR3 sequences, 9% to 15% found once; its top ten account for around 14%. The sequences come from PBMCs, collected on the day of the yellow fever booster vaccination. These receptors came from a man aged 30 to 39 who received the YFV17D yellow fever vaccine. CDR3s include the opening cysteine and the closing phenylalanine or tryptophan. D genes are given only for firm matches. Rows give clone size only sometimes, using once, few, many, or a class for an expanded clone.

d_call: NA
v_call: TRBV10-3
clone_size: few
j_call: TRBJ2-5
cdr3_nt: TGTGCCATCAGTGCCCAGGGGGAGACCCAGTACTTC
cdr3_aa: CAISAQGETQYF

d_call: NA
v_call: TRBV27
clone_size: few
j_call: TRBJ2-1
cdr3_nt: TGTGCCAGCAGTTTATACGGGCAGGGTCTCTACAATGAGCAGTTCTTC
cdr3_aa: CASSLYGQGLYNEQFF

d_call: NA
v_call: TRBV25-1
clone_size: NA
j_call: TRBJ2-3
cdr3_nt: TGTGCCAGCAGTGAGACATCTAGCACAGATACGCAGTATTTT
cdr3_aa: CASSETSSTDTQYF

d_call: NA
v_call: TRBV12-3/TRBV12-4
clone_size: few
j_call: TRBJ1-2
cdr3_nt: TGTGCCAGCAGTTTATTGGGAAACACGAGGGTTCGAGGCTACACCTTC
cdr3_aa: CASSLLGNTRVRGYTF

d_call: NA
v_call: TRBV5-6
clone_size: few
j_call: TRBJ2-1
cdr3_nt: TGTGCCAGCAGCGAAAACTGGGGCTCTGTATTCAATGAGCAGTTCTTC
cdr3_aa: CASSENWGSVFNEQFF

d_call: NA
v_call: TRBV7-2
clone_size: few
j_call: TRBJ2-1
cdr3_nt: TGTGCCAGCAGAGCGCCGGGACAATCCTACAATGAGCAGTTCTTC
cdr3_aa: CASRAPGQSYNEQFF

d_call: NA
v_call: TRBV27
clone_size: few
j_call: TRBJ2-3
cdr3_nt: TGTGCCAGCAGTTCCTTCGACTGGGAGGGGGGGCAGTATTTT
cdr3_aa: CASSSFDWEGGQYF

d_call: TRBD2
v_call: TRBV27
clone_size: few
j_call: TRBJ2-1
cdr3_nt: TGTGCCAGCAGTTCCTTAGCGGGAGGGATTGTCAATGAGCAGTTCTTC
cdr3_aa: CASSSLAGGIVNEQFF

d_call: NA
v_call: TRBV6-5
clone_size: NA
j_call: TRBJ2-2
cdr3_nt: TGTGCCAGCAGTTACCTGGTTGGCGGTCCCGGGGAGCTGTTTTTT
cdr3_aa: CASSYLVGGPGELFF

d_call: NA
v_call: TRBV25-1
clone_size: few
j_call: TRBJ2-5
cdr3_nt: TGTGCCAGCAGCAATCCCGCCTCAACAGGGTTAGAGACCCAGTACTTC
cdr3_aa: CASSNPASTGLETQYF

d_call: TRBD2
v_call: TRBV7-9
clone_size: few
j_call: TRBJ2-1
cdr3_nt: TGTGCCAGCAGCATAACTAGCGGGGGAAATGAGCAGTTCTTC
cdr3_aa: CASSITSGGNEQFF

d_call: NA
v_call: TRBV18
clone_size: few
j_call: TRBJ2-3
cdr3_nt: TGTGCCAGCTCACGAAGACCTGAACTACGTGGTACGCAGTATTTT
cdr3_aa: CASSRRPELRGTQYF

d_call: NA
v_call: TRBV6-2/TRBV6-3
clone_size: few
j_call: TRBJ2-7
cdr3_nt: TGTGCCAGCCTACCGGGCGGGATAAGTTCCCGCGAGCAGTACTTC
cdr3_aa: CASLPGGISSREQYF

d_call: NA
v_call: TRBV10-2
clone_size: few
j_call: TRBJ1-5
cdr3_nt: TGCGCCAGCAGTGAGATGGGGGGCGGGCAGCCCCAGCATTTT
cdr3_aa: CASSEMGGGQPQHF

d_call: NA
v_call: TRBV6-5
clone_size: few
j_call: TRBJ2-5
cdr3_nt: TGTGCCAGCAGTTGGGAAGAGACCCAGTACTTC
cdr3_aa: CASSWEETQYF

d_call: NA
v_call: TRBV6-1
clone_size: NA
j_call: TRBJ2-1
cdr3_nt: TGTGCCAGCAGCCCCGGGACTCTCCAATACAATGAGCAGTTCTTC
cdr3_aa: CASSPGTLQYNEQFF